The next 22 T cell receptor beta chains were all read from a single sample in a study of CD4 T cells in relation to SARS-CoV-2 and coronaviruses. TCRdb keeps only in-frame clones here, not all; method: immunoSEQ multiplex PCR. The sample has approximately 64,000 clones, 94% seen once; the top ten hold 0.13% to 0.15%. The unexposed donors gave CD4+ T cells in about 2010-2019, prior to COVID-19. The sample consisted of naive CD4+ T cells from PBMCs. Subset noted: naive CD4+ T cells isolated by negative enrichment. The receptors were gathered from a human donor in good health.

This clone was seen just once. This chain connects TRBV5-1 to TRBJ1-2; 7 bases agree with TRBD1. The length of the CDR3 is 14 residues. The germline V gene encodes CDR1 SGHRS and CDR2 YFSETQ. The V and J ends lost 0 bases and 4 bases, in that order; junction bases with no gene match: 3. This CDR3 reads CASSLEQGSYGYTF. DNA of the CDR3: TGCGCCAGCAGCTTGGAACAGGGGTCCTATGGCTACACCTTC. Full variable domain (remainder filled in from reference TRBV5-1 and TRBJ1-2): KAGVTQTPRYLIKTRGQQVTLSCSPISGHRSVSWYQQTPGQGLQFLFEYFSETQRNKGNFPGRFSGRQFSNSRSEMNVSTLELGDSALYLCASSLEQGSYGYTFGSGTRLTVV.

The genes are TRBV21-1 and TRBJ2-5; the DNA was not compared with TRBD2, the D call given in the table. TRBV21-1 is described as a pseudogene. CDR3 size: 13 residues. CDR3 loop: CASSKAGSETQYF. The CDR3 bases are TGTGCCAGCAGCAAAGCCGGGTCCGAGACCCAGTACTTC.

V gene TRBV18 combines with J gene TRBJ2-1, with D unclear. Germline CDR1 and CDR2: KGHSH and LQKENI. The CDR3 runs 18 residues. V dropped 1 base and J dropped 0 bases, with 16 bases sitting between them. CDR3 nucleotide sequence: TGTGCCAGCTCACCACAGCGAGCTCCAGCGAGCTCCTACAATGAGCAGTTCTTC. Residues: CASSPQRAPASSYNEQFF.

This rearrangement joins TRBV6-4 to TRBJ2-1; maybe TRBD2 (7 bases). V shed 8 bases and J shed 6 bases, with 23 bases lying between them. CDR3 length: 16 amino acids. Germline assignment: CDR1 MRHNA and CDR2 SNTAGT. The CDR3 DNA sequence: TGTGCCAGCTCACGAGGGGGGGCGAGGGGTGTCAATGAGCAGTTCTTC. Translated: CASSRGGARGVNEQFF.

The chain joins TRBV5-6 to TRBJ2-2; TRBD2 agrees at 10 bases. Germline loops: CDR1 SGHDT, CDR2 YYEEEE. Losses at the gene ends were 2 bases for V and 7 bases for J; bases not matched to a gene: 8. The CDR3 has 16 residues. This CDR3 reads CASSLAGGMYGGELFF. The CDR3 DNA follows: TGTGCCAGCAGCTTAGCGGGAGGGATGTACGGCGGGGAGCTGTTTTTT.

V is TRBV4-1 and J is TRBJ2-6; TRBD1 aligns across 7 bases. The CDR3 loop spans 16 amino acids. Germline CDR1 and CDR2: MGHRA and YSYEKL. V dropped 4 bases and J dropped 3; count of bases not matched to a gene: 6. The CDR3 nucleotides are TGCGCCAGCAGCCCTGACAGGGTTTATGGGGCCAACGTCCTGACTTTC. It yields the protein CASSPDRVYGANVLTF.

The chain carries TRBV6-1 and TRBJ1-4; 8 nucleotides agree with TRBD1. The CDR3 sequence is 14 residues long. Trimming took 3 bases from V and 7 from J; bases not matched to a gene: 4. Per the germline V gene, CDR1 is MNHNS and CDR2 is SASEGT. CDR3 sequence (DNA): TGTGCCAGCAGTGACAGGGGGCGGGCTGAAAAACTGTTTTTT. Its protein is CASSDRGRAEKLFF.

The sample holds one count of this clone. This chain links TRBV11-2 with TRBJ2-7; a weak D match, TRBD1 (5 bases). The V gene's germline CDR1 is SGHAT and CDR2 FQNNGV. V was trimmed by 5 bases and J by 7 bases, leaving 18 bases between them. This CDR3 spans 14 amino acids. The CDR3 DNA reads as TGTGCCAGCAGCCCCCCGGACACCCGAAGGGAGCAGTACTTC. Translation gives CASSPPDTRREQYF.

The genes are TRBV12-5 and TRBJ1-1; maybe TRBD1 (5 bases). Trimming took off 1 base at V and 5 bases at J, with 14 bases between the two ends. Germline V lookup: CDR1 LGHNT, CDR2 FRNRAP. The CDR3 loop spans 15 amino acids. CDR3 in amino acids: CASGLGSQGGTEAFF. The CDR3, as DNA: TGTGCTAGTGGTTTGGGATCCCAGGGAGGGACTGAAGCTTTCTTT.

The chain combines TRBV5-1 with TRBJ2-7; TRBD2 aligns across 7 bases. Germline V gene data show CDR1 as SGHRS and CDR2 as YFSETQ. This CDR3 comprises 14 residues. V lost 2 bases and J lost 0; bases outside the gene matches: 2. The CDR3 DNA sequence: TGCGCCAGCAGCTTCAGGACTAGCTCCTACGAGCAGTACTTC. Protein product: CASSFRTSSYEQYF.

This chain uses TRBV12-5 with TRBJ2-5; 7 nucleotides line up with TRBD1. The CDR3 extends over 16 amino acids. Germline V gene sequence: CDR1 LGHNT, CDR2 FRNRAP. With 2 bases clipped from V and 5 bases from J, the junction kept 11 bases outside the gene matches. The CDR3, as DNA: TGTGCTAGTGGTTTGTCTAGGGGGCGCGGACGGGAGACCCAGTACTTC. The encoded protein is CASGLSRGRGRETQYF.

As DNA, the CDR3 is TGTGCCAGCAGCTTTGGGGTGATGAGACGGACCACAGATACGCAGTATTTT. Translating it yields CASSFGVMRRTTDTQYF. The chain is built from TRBV5-6 and TRBJ2-3, with unresolved D. The CDR3 contains 17 residues. V lost 2 bases to trimming and J lost 2 bases, with 18 bases between them. CDR1 and CDR2 from the germline V gene are SGHDT and YYEEEE.

The chain joins TRBV7-2 to TRBJ2-5; 11 nucleotides line up with TRBD2. Germline CDR1 and CDR2: SGHTA and FQGNSA. Germline trimming cut 1 base from V and 4 bases from J; bases unmatched to any gene: 2. The CDR3 length is 15 residues. In nucleotides, the CDR3 is TGTGCCAGCAGCTTAGGGCTAGCGGGAGGAGAGACCCAGTACTTC. Its protein product is CASSLGLAGGETQYF. Based on the CDR3 plus reference TRBV7-2 and TRBJ2-5, the full variable domain is GAGVSQSPSNKVTEKGKDVELRCDPISGHTALYWYRQSLGQGLEFLIYFQGNSAPDKSGLPSDRFSAERTGGSVSTLTIQRTQQEDSAVYLCASSLGLAGGETQYFGPGTRLLVL.

The gene calls are TRBV24-1 and TRBJ2-1; D perhaps matches TRBD2 (6 bases). Trimming took off 2 bases at V and 8 bases at J, with 18 bases between the two ends. Germline lookup yields CDR1 KGHDR and CDR2 SFDVKD. There are 16 residues in the CDR3. CDR3 nucleotide sequence: TGTGCCACCAGTGATTCCCAACCTGGACGGGGGTATGAGCAGTTCTTC. Residues: CATSDSQPGRGYEQFF.

The chain combines TRBV19 with TRBJ2-3; D assignment may be TRBD1 or TRBD2 (5 bases each). Trimming left V 2 bases short and J 13 bases short, with 19 bases between. The CDR3 is 14 amino acids. Per the germline V gene, CDR1 is LNHDA and CDR2 is SQIVND (reference sequence). The DNA for the CDR3 is TGTGCCAGTAGTATAAGGGCCGGGACCCCGGACAAGTATTTT. Translation gives CASSIRAGTPDKYF.

This clone showed up just once. The chain joins TRBV5-1 to TRBJ2-7, with 7 bases that match TRBD1. Germline assignment: CDR1 SGHRS and CDR2 YFSETQ. Trimming cost V 0 bases and J 4 bases; bases outside gene matches: 7. This CDR3 spans 15 amino acids. DNA of the CDR3: TGCGCCAGCAGCTTGGCGGGACAGCCCTCGTACGAGCAGTACTTC. Encoded protein: CASSLAGQPSYEQYF.

The chain couples TRBV28 to TRBJ2-3; D unresolved. This CDR3 has 17 residues. V was trimmed by 4 bases and J by 0 bases, leaving 17 bases between them. In germline, CDR1 is MDHEN, CDR2 SYDVKM. The CDR3 is CASSSQRTPKSTDTQYF. For the CDR3, the DNA is TGTGCCAGCAGTTCCCAACGAACCCCAAAAAGCACAGATACGCAGTATTTT.

The chain carries TRBV6-6 and TRBJ1-1, with TRBD1 identical over 11 bases. V was pared by 5 bases and J by 1 base, with 9 bases of the junction left unmatched. The CDR3 is 17 amino acids. The germline V gene has CDR1 MNHNY and CDR2 SVGAGI (reference sequence). This chain's CDR3 is CASSRTGTGGGNTEAFF. In DNA, the CDR3 is TGTGCCAGCAGTCGGACCGGGACAGGGGGAGGGAACACTGAAGCTTTCTTT.

V is TRBV11-2 and J is TRBJ2-5; 8 bases match TRBD2. Germline values: CDR1 SGHAT, CDR2 FQNNGV. There are 16 residues in the CDR3. J gave up 4 bases and V 1 base, and 8 bases lay outside the gene matches. CDR3 residues: CASSLGIGLAGETQYF. In DNA, the CDR3 is TGTGCCAGCAGCTTAGGGATTGGCCTAGCGGGAGAGACCCAGTACTTC.

The gene calls are TRBV11-2 and TRBJ2-3; 11 bases line up with TRBD2. The length of the CDR3 is 16 residues. The junction had 7 bases not matched to a gene; V was cut back by 5 bases and J by 3 bases. Germline CDR1 SGHAT, CDR2 FQNNGV. CDR3 amino acids: CASSLSSGRRTDTQYF. The CDR3 region has the DNA TGTGCCAGCAGCCTATCTAGCGGGAGGAGGACAGATACGCAGTATTTT.

This chain uses TRBV18 with TRBJ1-4; no definite D call. Germline V lookup: CDR1 KGHSH, CDR2 LQKENI. The CDR3 has 14 residues. V lost 0 bases, J lost 16 bases, and 18 bases lay in between. The CDR3 reads CASSPPLNDNTRFF. As DNA, the CDR3 is TGTGCCAGCTCACCACCTCTCAATGACAATACAAGGTTTTTT.

CDR3 sequence reads: CASSESSGRAPNEQFF. As DNA, the CDR3 is TGCGCCAGCAGTGAGTCCAGCGGGAGGGCCCCTAATGAGCAGTTCTTC. The chain recombines TRBV10-1 with TRBJ2-1; 10 nucleotides match TRBD2. With V trimmed by 0 bases and J by 7 bases, 6 bases remained unmatched. The germline gives CDR1 WNHNN, CDR2 SYGVQD (reference sequence). CDR3 size: 16 residues.